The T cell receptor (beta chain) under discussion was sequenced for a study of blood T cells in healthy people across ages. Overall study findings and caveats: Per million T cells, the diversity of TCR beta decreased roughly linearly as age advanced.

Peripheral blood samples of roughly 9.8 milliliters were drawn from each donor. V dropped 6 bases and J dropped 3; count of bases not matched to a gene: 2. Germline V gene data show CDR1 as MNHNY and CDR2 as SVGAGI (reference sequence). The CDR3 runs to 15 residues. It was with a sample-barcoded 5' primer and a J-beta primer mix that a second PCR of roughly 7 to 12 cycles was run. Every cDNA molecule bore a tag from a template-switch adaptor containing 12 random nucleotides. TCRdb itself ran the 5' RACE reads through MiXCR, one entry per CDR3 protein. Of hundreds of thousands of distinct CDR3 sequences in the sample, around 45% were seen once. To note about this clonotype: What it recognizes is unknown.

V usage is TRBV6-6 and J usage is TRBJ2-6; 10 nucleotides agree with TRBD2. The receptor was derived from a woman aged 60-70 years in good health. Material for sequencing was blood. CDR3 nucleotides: TGTGCCAGCAGGTCTAGCGGGAGTGGGGCCAACGTCCTGACTTTC. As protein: CASRSSGSGANVLTF.